This is a list of T cell receptor beta chains from one sample in a study of neurological immune-mediated disorders. TCRdb called the 5' RACE reads again in MiXCR, with one record for every CDR3 protein. The sample lists about 40,000 distinct CDR3 sequences; 3.2% were seen once. The sample consisted of PBMCs. All receptors come from a woman aged 55 to 70 with multiple sclerosis. CDR3s leave out the opening cysteine and the closing phenylalanine or tryptophan. The D gene is left open where the match is weak.

J: TRBJ1-5; D: NA; V: TRBV7-2; CDR3: ASSVLSPNQPQH
J: TRBJ2-2; D: TRBD1; V: TRBV10-1; CDR3: ASSGTGPTGELF
J: TRBJ1-2; D: NA; V: TRBV27; CDR3: ASSLAGTNYGYT
J: TRBJ1-2; D: NA; V: TRBV18; CDR3: ASSPRTENGYT
J: TRBJ2-5; D: TRBD1; V: TRBV20-1; CDR3: SAAGTDQETQY
J: TRBJ2-1; D: NA; V: TRBV14; CDR3: ASSQDSLAYNEQF
J: TRBJ2-3; D: NA; V: TRBV20-1; CDR3: SAARDTQY
J: TRBJ2-1; D: TRBD2; V: TRBV5-1; CDR3: ASSWIAGGNNEQF
J: TRBJ1-3; D: NA; V: TRBV12-3/TRBV12-4; CDR3: ALATQPSGNTIY
J: TRBJ2-1; D: NA; V: TRBV12-3/TRBV12-4; CDR3: ASSARRTAVNNEQF
J: TRBJ1-6; D: TRBD1; V: TRBV12-3/TRBV12-4; CDR3: ASSLAGGNSTLN
J: TRBJ2-5; D: NA; V: TRBV5-1; CDR3: ASSQGGGQETQY
J: TRBJ2-7; D: NA; V: TRBV5-8; CDR3: ASSLDHEQY
J: TRBJ1-1; D: NA; V: TRBV3-1; CDR3: ASRRGASHNTEAF
J: TRBJ2-2; D: TRBD2; V: TRBV20-1; CDR3: SAPSTSGVRGGELF
J: TRBJ2-7; D: TRBD1; V: TRBV6-2/TRBV6-3; CDR3: ASSPGTGARYEQY
J: TRBJ1-5; D: NA; V: TRBV9; CDR3: ASSVGGNNQPQH
J: TRBJ1-4; D: NA; V: TRBV5-1; CDR3: ASSLAVVTAATNEKLF
J: TRBJ2-1; D: NA; V: TRBV20-1; CDR3: SVPGDTVWNEQF
J: TRBJ1-1; D: NA; V: TRBV20-1; CDR3: SANSPKSQAATEAF
J: TRBJ2-7; D: TRBD2; V: TRBV6-1; CDR3: ASATAGGDEQY
J: TRBJ2-5; D: TRBD1; V: TRBV18; CDR3: ASSPWDRVGETQY
J: TRBJ1-2; D: TRBD1; V: TRBV12-3/TRBV12-4; CDR3: ASSDRGLNGYT
J: TRBJ2-1; D: TRBD1; V: TRBV5-6; CDR3: ASSFGTGGRNEQF
J: TRBJ2-3; D: NA; V: TRBV12-3/TRBV12-4; CDR3: ASSLSIPDTQY
J: TRBJ2-1; D: NA; V: TRBV5-1; CDR3: ASSLPPSYNEQF
J: TRBJ2-5; D: NA; V: TRBV15; CDR3: ATSRGVDETQY
J: TRBJ2-5; D: TRBD2; V: TRBV5-1; CDR3: ASSLLATQETQY
J: TRBJ1-2; D: NA; V: TRBV12-3/TRBV12-4; CDR3: ASSKQDYGYT
J: TRBJ1-1; D: TRBD1; V: TRBV10-1; CDR3: ASTPGQGRTEAF
J: TRBJ1-3; D: TRBD1; V: TRBV6-5; CDR3: ASSSLTGDGNTIY
J: TRBJ1-1; D: NA; V: TRBV5-1; CDR3: ASSFRDSNMNTEAF
J: TRBJ2-7; D: TRBD1; V: TRBV6-5; CDR3: ASRRPTGGYEQY
J: TRBJ2-7; D: NA; V: TRBV7-9; CDR3: ASSLGDRASEQY
J: TRBJ1-1; D: NA; V: TRBV5-1; CDR3: ASSLAWGLNTEAF
J: TRBJ2-7; D: TRBD1; V: TRBV25-1; CDR3: ASGTGGSHEQY
J: TRBJ2-1; D: NA; V: TRBV11-2; CDR3: ASSLVGSRGEQF
J: TRBJ1-1; D: NA; V: TRBV15; CDR3: ATSREGNTEAF
J: TRBJ2-2; D: NA; V: TRBV12-3/TRBV12-4; CDR3: ANYRRVTNTGELF
J: TRBJ2-7; D: TRBD2; V: TRBV20-1; CDR3: SASVGLAYEQY
J: TRBJ1-2; D: TRBD1; V: TRBV12-3/TRBV12-4; CDR3: ASSLGQVGGYT